This T cell receptor beta chain is from a study of vaccination effects on CD4 cells after COVID-19. Study context: Two doses of either BNT162b2 or mRNA-1273 were given to each participant.

At the end of 10 days of culture, CD4+ T cells were isolated. Days 3 and 7 saw half the medium replaced with IL-2 medium. Using immunoSEQ multiplex PCR, the repertoire was profiled, and TCRdb retains in-frame clones only, with some absent. The sample shows about 58,000 clones, 60% to 85% of them seen only once. With respect to this clone: Its cognate antigen is unknown.

The sample was CD4+ T cells from PBMCs cultured without peptide, taken before COVID-19 vaccination. This sequence was found in a human donor who received a COVID-19 vaccine.

DNA of the CDR3: TGCGCCAGCAGCCAAGTTGGGACTCAGCCCCAGCATTTT. Encoded protein: CASSQVGTQPQHF. The chain couples TRBV4-1 to TRBJ1-5, with a possible D match to TRBD1 (5 bases). This CDR3 contains 13 residues. From germline, CDR1 is MGHRA and CDR2 YSYEKL. The ends were cut back, 1 base at V and 6 bases at J, with 7 bases in the middle.